This T cell receptor (beta chain) was found in a study of long-term antiretroviral therapy in people with HIV. The V and J ends lost 3 bases and 4 bases, in that order; junction bases with no gene match: 6. CDR1 SGHNT and CDR2 YYREEE come from the germline V gene (reference sequence). CDR3 length equals 16 residues. Survey-level resolution applied to immunoSEQ assay v3.0. Here immunoSEQ multiplex PCR was the method, and the copy in TCRdb shows in-frame clones only, minus some. The profile covers tens of thousands of clones, with approximately 95% appearing a single time and around 3% taken by the ten largest.

The receptor comes from a middle-aged man with HIV. The V gene is TRBV5-4, the J gene TRBJ1-6, with 8 bases lining up with TRBD1. The material was unsorted PBMCs, obtained 5.3 years after starting antiretroviral therapy. The CDR3 loop is CASSSTGTGYNSPLHF. The CDR3 nucleotides read TGTGCCAGCAGCTCGACCGGGACAGGTTATAATTCACCCCTCCACTTT.